This T cell receptor (beta chain) was sequenced during a study of cytomegalovirus exposure and HLA in healthy donors. Germline CDR1 is MGHDK and CDR2 is SYGVNS. V was shortened by 0 bases and J by 0 bases, with 8 bases between the two germline ends. The CDR3 totals 15 residues. A multiplex PCR was run with 60 Vbeta primers and 13 Jbeta primers. TCRdb keeps only in-frame clones here, not all; method: immunoSEQ multiplex PCR. Of about 130,000 clones in the sample, 60% to 80% were seen once. The sequence was collected from a woman aged 55-70 years in good health and CMV-seropositive. Sample: PBMCs. The chain combines TRBV25-1 with TRBJ1-2; tentative D call: TRBD1 (5 bases). The CDR3 sequence is CASSEYRGSNYGYTF. CDR3 coding DNA: TGTGCCAGCAGTGAATATCGGGGGTCTAACTATGGCTACACCTTC.